These 20 T cell receptor beta chains originate from one sample sequenced in a study of radiation and T cells in renal cell carcinoma. The assay was immunoSEQ multiplex PCR, and TCRdb's table has in-frame clones only and misses some. The repertoire includes over 30,000 clones, 81% of them detected once, and 30% to 35% sits in the top ten. The time point is: blood 4 weeks post-SBRT, at nephrectomy. Sample treatment: 15 Gy SBRT to primary tumor, nephrectomy 4 weeks later. Sequenced material: blood, taken from a patient whose treatment included radiotherapy and nephrectomy. The receptors were gathered from a man aged 60 to 75 with renal cell carcinoma.

The genes are TRBV28 and TRBJ1-4; D may be TRBD1 (5 bases). From germline, CDR1 is MDHEN and CDR2 SYDVKM. The CDR3 is 17 amino acids. With 0 bases removed from V and 0 bases from J, the gap between germline ends came to 11 bases. The CDR3 DNA reads TGTGCCAGCAGTTTATGGGAATCCAGGGCAACTAATGAAAAACTGTTTTTT. This sequence encodes CASSLWESRATNEKLFF.

The sample holds one count of this clone. V is TRBV7-6 and J is TRBJ2-7, with D tentatively TRBD1 or TRBD2 (6 bases each). V lost 1 base to trimming and J lost 5 bases, with 12 bases between them. This CDR3 is 14 amino acids long. Germline V lookup: CDR1 SGHVS, CDR2 FNYEAQ. In DNA, the CDR3 is TGTGCCAGCAGCTTAGTCCCAGGGGAGGACGAGCAGTACTTC. Translating gives CASSLVPGEDEQYF.

About this clone: The same CDR3 can be traced to other DNA sequences in this sample. The chain carries TRBV7-2 and TRBJ2-3; D not certain. The CDR3 covers 12 residues. CDR1 and CDR2 (germline): SGHTA, FQGNSA. V was shortened by 2 bases and J by 6 bases, with 6 bases between the two germline ends. CDR3 protein: CASSLSSDTQYF. The CDR3 bases are TGTGCCAGCAGCTTAAGTAGTGATACGCAGTATTTT.

This chain links TRBV12-5 with TRBJ2-2; a weak D match, TRBD2 (6 bases). CDR1 and CDR2 from the germline V gene are LGHNT and FRNRAP. The CDR3 is 17 amino acids. Trimming took off 2 bases at V and 6 bases at J, with 19 bases between the two ends. CDR3 residues: CASGLYPTRQSAGELFF. CDR3 coding DNA: TGTGCTAGTGGTTTGTACCCGACTAGACAGTCGGCCGGGGAGCTGTTTTTT.

This chain links TRBV5-6 with TRBJ1-5, with D tentatively TRBD1 (6 bases). The CDR3 totals 13 residues. CDR1 is SGHDT and CDR2 is YYEEEE in the germline V gene. Deletions cut 4 bases from V and 6 bases from J, with 11 bases between. In nucleotides, the CDR3 is TGTGCCAGCAGCACAGGGAGGGGTCAGCCCCAGCATTTT. Amino acid sequence: CASSTGRGQPQHF.

V and J are TRBV5-5 and TRBJ2-1, with TRBD2 identical over 15 bases. V trimming: 4 bases; J trimming: 1 base; junction bases outside the gene matches: 6. The length of the CDR3 is 18 residues. CDR1 SGHKS and CDR2 YYEKEE come from the germline V gene (reference sequence). CDR3 in DNA: TGTGCCAGCAGCCCGGGACTAGCGGGAGGAGGGTCCTACAATGAGCAGTTCTTC. Protein: CASSPGLAGGGSYNEQFF.

This clone was picked up a small number of times. V gene TRBV19 combines with J gene TRBJ1-2; D perhaps matches TRBD1 (5 bases). The CDR3 is 15 residues long. Per germline, CDR1 LNHDA and CDR2 SQIVND (reference sequence). Trimming removed 1 base from V and 4 bases from J, with 13 bases in between. CDR3 amino acids: CASSIGGPDTYGYTF. The CDR3 DNA sequence: TGTGCCAGTAGTATAGGGGGACCTGACACCTATGGCTACACCTTC.

The chain has TRBV5-4 and TRBJ2-7; no clear D gene. The V end lost 2 bases, the J end lost 5 bases, and 5 bases lay between the germline ends. Germline assignment: CDR1 SGHNT and CDR2 YYREEE (reference sequence). The CDR3 has 11 amino acids. Here the CDR3 reads CASSFYHEQYF. As DNA, the CDR3 is TGTGCCAGCAGCTTTTACCACGAGCAGTACTTC. The full variable domain, completed using reference TRBV5-4 and TRBJ2-7, is ETGVTQSPTHLIKTRGQQVTLRCSSQSGHNTVSWYQQALGQGPQFIFQYYREEENGRGNFPPRFSGLQFPNYSSELNVNALELDDSALYLCASSFYHEQYFGPGTRLTVT.

The sample holds a few counts of this clone. The rearrangement joins TRBV6-5 to TRBJ2-3; D is unresolved. Germline V gene sequence: CDR1 MNHEY, CDR2 SVGAGI. This CDR3 has 12 residues. V gave up 4 bases and J gave up 10 bases, with 12 bases separating them. CDR3 residues: CASSSTSAAQYF. DNA for the CDR3: TGTGCCAGCAGTTCGACCTCGGCAGCGCAGTATTTT.

The chain employs TRBV27 and TRBJ2-5; 10 bases fit TRBD2. The CDR3 is 15 amino acids. V lost 5 bases, J lost 1 base, and 4 bases stayed unmatched. Germline V CDR1 and CDR2: MNHEY, SMNVEV (reference sequence). The CDR3 reads CASSPLAGFQETQYF. The CDR3 DNA sequence: TGTGCCAGCAGTCCACTAGCGGGATTCCAAGAGACCCAGTACTTC.

This clone was counted a single time. J is TRBJ1-1 and V is TRBV13, with D possibly being TRBD1 (5 bases). The CDR3 contains 12 residues. V lost 5 bases, J lost 7 bases, and 11 bases lay in between. Germline-derived CDR1 and CDR2 are PRHDT and FYEKMQ (reference sequence). The CDR3 DNA follows: TGTGCCAGCAGCGCCGGGACCCTTGAAGCTTTCTTT. Translating it yields CASSAGTLEAFF.

This chain joins TRBV6-6 and TRBJ1-5; D gene ambiguous. CDR3 length equals 15 residues. V was clipped by 6 bases and J by 0 bases, with 12 bases between them. The germline V gene encodes CDR1 MNHNY and CDR2 SVGAGI (reference sequence). For the CDR3, the DNA is TGTGCCAGCAGAAGTAACAGTGATAGCAATCAGCCCCAGCATTTT. It translates to CASRSNSDSNQPQHF.

The chain employs TRBV18 and TRBJ1-2; D gene ambiguous. The CDR3 consists of 13 residues. Between the trimmed V and J ends, which lost 2 bases and 4 bases, there was a span of 8 bases. Germline values: CDR1 KGHSH, CDR2 LQKENI. The CDR3 loop reads CASSPEGTYGYTF. Here the CDR3 DNA reads TGTGCCAGCTCACCAGAGGGAACCTATGGCTACACCTTC.

CDR3 loop: CASSVVVENTEAFF. The DNA for the CDR3 is TGTGCCAGCAGCGTAGTAGTGGAGAACACTGAAGCTTTCTTT. The chain links TRBV9 to TRBJ1-1, with D uncertain. This CDR3 comprises 14 residues. Trimming shortened V by 0 bases and J by 1 base, and 7 bases separated the two germline ends. Germline lookup yields CDR1 SGDLS and CDR2 YYNGEE.

This rearrangement joins TRBV7-9 to TRBJ2-7, with 7 bases fitting TRBD2. The CDR3 has 14 residues. The germline CDR1 and CDR2 sequences are SEHNR and FQNEAQ (reference sequence). With 5 bases clipped from V and 0 bases from J, the junction kept 4 bases outside the gene matches. CDR3 DNA: TGTGCCAGCAGCCCCGGGGGGAGCTCCTACGAGCAGTACTTC. This codes for CASSPGGSSYEQYF.

The V and J genes are TRBV6-1 and TRBJ2-1, with TRBD2 matching over 11 bases. Per the germline V gene, CDR1 is MNHNS and CDR2 is SASEGT. V shed 3 bases and J 12 bases; nucleotides not matched to a gene: 13. The length of the CDR3 is 16 residues. The CDR3 DNA reads TGTGCCAGCAGTGAGGGAGTGGGACTAGCGGCCCCTGGGCAGTTCTTC. Protein: CASSEGVGLAAPGQFF.

This clone was seen a handful of times. The chain uses TRBV7-3 and TRBJ2-7; D not certain. CDR3 length: 13 amino acids. Germline CDR1 is SGHTA and CDR2 is FQGTGA. With 5 bases removed from V and 3 bases from J, the gap between germline ends came to 11 bases. The CDR3 DNA follows: TGTGCCAGCAGCGCCTCGACGTACTACGAGCAGTACTTC. Protein product: CASSASTYYEQYF.

The chain recombines TRBV4-3 with TRBJ2-7, with D uncertain. The CDR3 runs to 13 residues. The V end lost 0 bases, the J end lost 1 base, and 4 bases lay between the germline ends. Per germline, CDR1 LGHNA and CDR2 YSLEER. The CDR3, as DNA: TGCGCCAGCAGCCAAGATTCATCCTACGAGCAGTACTTC. Residues: CASSQDSSYEQYF.

This sequence joins TRBV19 and TRBJ2-6; D might be TRBD1 (6 bases). The CDR3 sequence is 15 residues long. V was clipped by 6 bases and J by 2 bases, with 11 bases between them. The germline gives CDR1 LNHDA, CDR2 SQIVND (reference sequence). The CDR3: CASSTGTAGANVLTF. The CDR3 coding sequence is TGTGCCAGTAGCACAGGGACGGCTGGGGCCAACGTCCTGACTTTC.

The chain joins TRBV14 to TRBJ1-1; D not resolved. V shed 3 bases and J shed 5 bases, with 10 bases lying between them. The CDR3 covers 13 residues. Germline loops: CDR1 SGHDN, CDR2 FVKESK. In DNA form, the CDR3 reads TGTGCCAGCAGCCAGATGAGAGAAACTGAAGCTTTCTTT. Residues: CASSQMRETEAFF.